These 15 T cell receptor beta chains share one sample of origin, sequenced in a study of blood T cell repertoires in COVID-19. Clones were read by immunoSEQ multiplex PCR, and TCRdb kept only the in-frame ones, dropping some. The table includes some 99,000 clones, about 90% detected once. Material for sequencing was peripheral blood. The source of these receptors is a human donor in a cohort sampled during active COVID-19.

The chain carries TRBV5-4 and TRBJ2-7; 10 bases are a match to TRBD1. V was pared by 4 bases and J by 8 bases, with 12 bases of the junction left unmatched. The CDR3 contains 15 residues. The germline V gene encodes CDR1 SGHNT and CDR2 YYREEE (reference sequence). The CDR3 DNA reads TGTGCCAGCAGCCCACCTCCGGGACAGGGGACTAAGCAGTACTTC. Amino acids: CASSPPPGQGTKQYF.

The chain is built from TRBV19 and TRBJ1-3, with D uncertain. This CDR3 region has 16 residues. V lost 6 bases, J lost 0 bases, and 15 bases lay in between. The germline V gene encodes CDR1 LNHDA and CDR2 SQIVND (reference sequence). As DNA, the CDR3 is TGTGCCAGTAGCCGATCGGGAGGGTTCTCTGGAAACACCATATATTTT. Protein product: CASSRSGGFSGNTIYF. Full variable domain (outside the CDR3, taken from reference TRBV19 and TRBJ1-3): DGGITQSPKYLFRKEGQNVTLSCEQNLNHDAMYWYRQDPGQGLRLIYYSQIVNDFQKGDIAEGYSVSREKKESFPLTVTSAQKNPTAFYLCASSRSGGFSGNTIYFGEGSWLTVV.

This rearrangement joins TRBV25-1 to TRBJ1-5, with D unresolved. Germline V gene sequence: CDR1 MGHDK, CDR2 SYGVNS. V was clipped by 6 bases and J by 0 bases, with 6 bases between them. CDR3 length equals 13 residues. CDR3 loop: CASRRDSNQPQHF. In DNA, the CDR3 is TGTGCCAGCAGGAGGGATAGCAATCAGCCCCAGCATTTT. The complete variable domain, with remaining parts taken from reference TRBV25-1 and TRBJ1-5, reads EADIYQTPRYLVIGTGKKITLECSQTMGHDKMYWYQQDPGMELHLIHYSYGVNSTEKGDLSSESTVSRIRTEHFPLTLESARPSHTSQYLCASRRDSNQPQHFGDGTRLSIL.

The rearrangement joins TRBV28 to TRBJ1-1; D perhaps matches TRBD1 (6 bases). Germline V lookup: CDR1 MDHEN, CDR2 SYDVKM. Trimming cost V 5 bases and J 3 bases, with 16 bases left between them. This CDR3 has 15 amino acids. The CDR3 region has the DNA TGTGCCAGCAGTACACGGCAGGGGTGGTACACTGAAGCTTTCTTT. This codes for CASSTRQGWYTEAFF.

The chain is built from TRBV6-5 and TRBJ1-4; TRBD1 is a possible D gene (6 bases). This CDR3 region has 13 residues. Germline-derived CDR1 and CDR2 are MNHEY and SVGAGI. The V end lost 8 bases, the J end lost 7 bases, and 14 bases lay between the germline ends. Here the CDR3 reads CASCRGVGEKLFF. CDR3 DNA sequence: TGTGCCAGCTGCAGGGGCGTGGGTGAAAAACTGTTTTTT.

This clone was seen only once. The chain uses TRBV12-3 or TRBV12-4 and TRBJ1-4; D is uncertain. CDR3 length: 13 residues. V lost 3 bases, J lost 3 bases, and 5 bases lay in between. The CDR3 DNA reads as TGTGCCAGCAGTTTTCGTGCTAATGAAAAACTGTTTTTT. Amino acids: CASSFRANEKLFF.

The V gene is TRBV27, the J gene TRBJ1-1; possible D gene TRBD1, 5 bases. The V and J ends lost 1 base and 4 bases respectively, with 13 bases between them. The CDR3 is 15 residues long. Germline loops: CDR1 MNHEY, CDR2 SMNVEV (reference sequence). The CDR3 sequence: CASSLLGLGGTEAFF. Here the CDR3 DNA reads TGTGCCAGCAGTTTATTGGGCCTCGGGGGCACTGAAGCTTTCTTT.

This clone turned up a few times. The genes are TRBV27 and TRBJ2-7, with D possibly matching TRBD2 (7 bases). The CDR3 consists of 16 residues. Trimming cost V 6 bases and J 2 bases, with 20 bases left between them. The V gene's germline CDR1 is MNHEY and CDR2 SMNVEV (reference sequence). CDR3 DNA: TGTGCCAGCAGACTAAGCGGGGCGGGGGCCGCCTACGAGCAGTACTTC. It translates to CASRLSGAGAAYEQYF.

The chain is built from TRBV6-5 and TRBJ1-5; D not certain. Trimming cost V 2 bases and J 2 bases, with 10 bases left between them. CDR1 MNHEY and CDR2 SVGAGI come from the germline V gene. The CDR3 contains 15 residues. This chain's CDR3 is CASSYRARGNQPQHF. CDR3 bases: TGTGCCAGCAGTTACAGGGCGCGGGGCAATCAGCCCCAGCATTTT.

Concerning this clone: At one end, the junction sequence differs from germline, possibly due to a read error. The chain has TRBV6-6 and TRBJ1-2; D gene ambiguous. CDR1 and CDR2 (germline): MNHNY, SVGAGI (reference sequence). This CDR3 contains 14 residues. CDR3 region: CASTYSEANGGYTF. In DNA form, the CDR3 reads TGTGCCAGCACTTACTCAGAAGCCAACGGTGGCTACACCTTC.

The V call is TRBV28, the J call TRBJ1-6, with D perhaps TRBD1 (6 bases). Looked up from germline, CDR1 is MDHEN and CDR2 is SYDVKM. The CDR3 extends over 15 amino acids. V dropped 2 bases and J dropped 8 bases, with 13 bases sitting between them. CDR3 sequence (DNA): TGTGCCAGCAGTTTAACGGACAGATCGGATTCACCCCTCCACTTT. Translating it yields CASSLTDRSDSPLHF.

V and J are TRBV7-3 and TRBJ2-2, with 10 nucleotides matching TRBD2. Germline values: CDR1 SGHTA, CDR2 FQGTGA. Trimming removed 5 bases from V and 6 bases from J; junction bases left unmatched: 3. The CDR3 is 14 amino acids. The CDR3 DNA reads TGTGCCAGCAGCACAGCGGGAGGGTCCGGGGAGCTGTTTTTT. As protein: CASSTAGGSGELFF.

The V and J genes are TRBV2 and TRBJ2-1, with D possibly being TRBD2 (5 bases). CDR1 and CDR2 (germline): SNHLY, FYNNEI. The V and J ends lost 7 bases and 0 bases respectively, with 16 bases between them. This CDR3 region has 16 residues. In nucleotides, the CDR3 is TGTGCCAGCACTATTTCCAGCGGAACCTCCTACAATGAGCAGTTCTTC. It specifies CASTISSGTSYNEQFF.

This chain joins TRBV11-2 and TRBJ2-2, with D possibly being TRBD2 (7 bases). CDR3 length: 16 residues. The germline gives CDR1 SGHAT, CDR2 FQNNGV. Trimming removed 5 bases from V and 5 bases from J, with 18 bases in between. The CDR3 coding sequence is TGTGCCAGCAGCCGAGGGGGGAGGGGTCATACCGGGGAGCTGTTTTTT. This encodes CASSRGGRGHTGELFF. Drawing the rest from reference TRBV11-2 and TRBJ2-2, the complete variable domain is EAGVAQSPRYKIIEKRQSVAFWCNPISGHATLYWYQQILGQGPKLLIQFQNNGVVDDSQLPKDRFSAERLKGVDSTLKIQPAKLEDSAVYLCASSRGGRGHTGELFFGEGSRLTVL.

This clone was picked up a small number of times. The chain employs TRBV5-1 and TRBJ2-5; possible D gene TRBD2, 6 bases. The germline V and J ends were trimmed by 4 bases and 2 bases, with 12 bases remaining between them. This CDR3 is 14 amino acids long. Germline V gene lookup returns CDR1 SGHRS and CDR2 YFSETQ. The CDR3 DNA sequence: TGCGCCAGCAGCCCAGGGAGGCCTCAAGAGACCCAGTACTTC. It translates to CASSPGRPQETQYF.